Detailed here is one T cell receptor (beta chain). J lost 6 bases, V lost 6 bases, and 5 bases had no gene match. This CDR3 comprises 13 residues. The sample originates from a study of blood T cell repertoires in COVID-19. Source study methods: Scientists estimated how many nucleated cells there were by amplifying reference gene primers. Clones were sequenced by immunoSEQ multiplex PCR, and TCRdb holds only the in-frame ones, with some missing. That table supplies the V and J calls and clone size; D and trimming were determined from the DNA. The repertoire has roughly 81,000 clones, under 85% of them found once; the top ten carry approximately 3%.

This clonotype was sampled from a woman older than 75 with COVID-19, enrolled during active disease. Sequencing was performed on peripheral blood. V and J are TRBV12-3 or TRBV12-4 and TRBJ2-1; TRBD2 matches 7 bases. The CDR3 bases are TGTGCCAGCAGGGGGACTATCCTCAATGAGCAGTTCTTC. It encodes CASRGTILNEQFF.